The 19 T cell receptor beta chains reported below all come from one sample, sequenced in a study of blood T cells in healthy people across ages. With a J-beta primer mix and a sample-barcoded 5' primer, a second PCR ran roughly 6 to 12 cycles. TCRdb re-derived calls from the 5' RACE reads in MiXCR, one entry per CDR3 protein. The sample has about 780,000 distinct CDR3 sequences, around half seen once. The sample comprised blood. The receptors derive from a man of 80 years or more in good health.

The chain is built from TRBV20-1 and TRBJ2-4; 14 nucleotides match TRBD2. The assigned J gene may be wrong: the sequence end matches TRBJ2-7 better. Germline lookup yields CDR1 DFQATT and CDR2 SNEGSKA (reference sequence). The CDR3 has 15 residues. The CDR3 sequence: CSARTGTSGRYEQYF. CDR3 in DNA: TGCAGTGCTAGAACCGGGACTAGCGGGAGATACGAGCAGTACTTC.

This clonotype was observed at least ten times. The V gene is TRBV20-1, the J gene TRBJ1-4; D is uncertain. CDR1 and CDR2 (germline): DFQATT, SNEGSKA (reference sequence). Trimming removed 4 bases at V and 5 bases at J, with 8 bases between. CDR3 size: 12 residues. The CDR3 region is CSANSRNEKLFF. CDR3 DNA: TGCAGTGCTAATTCCAGAAATGAAAAACTGTTTTTT.

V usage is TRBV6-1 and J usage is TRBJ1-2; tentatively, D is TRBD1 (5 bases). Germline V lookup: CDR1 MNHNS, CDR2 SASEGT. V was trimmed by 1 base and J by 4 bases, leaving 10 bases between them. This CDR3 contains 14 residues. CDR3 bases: TGTGCCAGCAGTGAAGGTGGGACGATCTATGGCTACACCTTC. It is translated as CASSEGGTIYGYTF.

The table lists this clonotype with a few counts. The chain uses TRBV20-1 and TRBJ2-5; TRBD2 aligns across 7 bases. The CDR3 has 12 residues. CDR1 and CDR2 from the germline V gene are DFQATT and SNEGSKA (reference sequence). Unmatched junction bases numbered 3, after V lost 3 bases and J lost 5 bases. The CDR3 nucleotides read TGCAGTGCTAGTCCGGGGGGTGAGACCCAGTACTTC. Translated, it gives CSASPGGETQYF.

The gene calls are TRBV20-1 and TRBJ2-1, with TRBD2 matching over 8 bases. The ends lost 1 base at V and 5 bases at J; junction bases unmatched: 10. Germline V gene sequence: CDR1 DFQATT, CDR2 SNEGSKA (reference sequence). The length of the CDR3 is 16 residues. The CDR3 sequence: CSARGVAGPINNEQFF. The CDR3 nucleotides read TGCAGTGCTAGAGGGGTAGCGGGACCTATTAACAATGAGCAGTTCTTC.

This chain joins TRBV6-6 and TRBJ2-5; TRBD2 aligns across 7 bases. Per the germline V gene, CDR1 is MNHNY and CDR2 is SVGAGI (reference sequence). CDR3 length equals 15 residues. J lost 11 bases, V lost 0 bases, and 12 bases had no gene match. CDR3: CASSYSELAMWEQYF. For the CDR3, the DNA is TGTGCCAGCAGTTACTCGGAACTAGCGATGTGGGAGCAGTACTTC.

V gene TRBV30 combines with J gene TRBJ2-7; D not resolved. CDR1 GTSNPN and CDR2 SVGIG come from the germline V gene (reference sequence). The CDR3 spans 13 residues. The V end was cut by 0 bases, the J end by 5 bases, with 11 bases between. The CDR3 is CAWSVRRYDEQYF. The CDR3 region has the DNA TGTGCCTGGAGTGTACGTCGGTACGACGAGCAGTACTTC.

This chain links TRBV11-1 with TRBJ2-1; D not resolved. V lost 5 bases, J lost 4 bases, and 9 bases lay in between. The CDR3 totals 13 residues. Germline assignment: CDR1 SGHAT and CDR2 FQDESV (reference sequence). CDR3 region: CASSQTAYNEQFF. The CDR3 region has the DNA TGTGCCAGCAGCCAAACGGCATACAATGAGCAGTTCTTC.

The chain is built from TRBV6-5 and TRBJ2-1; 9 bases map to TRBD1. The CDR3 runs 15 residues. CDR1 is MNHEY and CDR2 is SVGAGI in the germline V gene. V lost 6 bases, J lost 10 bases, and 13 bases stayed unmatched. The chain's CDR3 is CASRRGQGIDLEQFF. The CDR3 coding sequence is TGTGCCAGCAGACGGGGACAGGGCATCGATCTCGAGCAGTTCTTC.

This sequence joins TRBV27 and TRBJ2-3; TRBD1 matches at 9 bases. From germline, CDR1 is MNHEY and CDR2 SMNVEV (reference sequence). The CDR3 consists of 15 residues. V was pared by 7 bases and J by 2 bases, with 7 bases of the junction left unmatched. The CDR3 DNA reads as TGTGCCAGCACCCACGGGACAGGGCACACAGATACGCAGTATTTT. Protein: CASTHGTGHTDTQYF.

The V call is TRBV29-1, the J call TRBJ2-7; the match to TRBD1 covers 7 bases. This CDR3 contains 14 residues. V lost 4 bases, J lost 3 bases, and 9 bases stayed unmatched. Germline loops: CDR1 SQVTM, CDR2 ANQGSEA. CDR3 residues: CSVANTGVDYEQYF. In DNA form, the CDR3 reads TGCAGCGTTGCAAACACAGGGGTTGACTACGAGCAGTACTTC.

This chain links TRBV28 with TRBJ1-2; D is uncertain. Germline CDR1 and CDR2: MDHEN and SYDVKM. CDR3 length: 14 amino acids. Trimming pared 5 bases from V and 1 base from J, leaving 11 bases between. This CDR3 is CASSATDVNYGYTF. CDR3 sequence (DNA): TGTGCCAGCAGTGCTACGGACGTTAACTATGGCTACACCTTC.

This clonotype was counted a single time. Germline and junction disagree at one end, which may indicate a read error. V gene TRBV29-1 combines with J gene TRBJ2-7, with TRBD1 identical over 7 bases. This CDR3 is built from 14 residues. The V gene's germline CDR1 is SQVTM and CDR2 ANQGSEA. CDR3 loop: CNVAKTQGAYEQYF. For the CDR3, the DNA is TGCAACGTTGCTAAGACGCAGGGGGCCTACGAGCAGTACTTC.

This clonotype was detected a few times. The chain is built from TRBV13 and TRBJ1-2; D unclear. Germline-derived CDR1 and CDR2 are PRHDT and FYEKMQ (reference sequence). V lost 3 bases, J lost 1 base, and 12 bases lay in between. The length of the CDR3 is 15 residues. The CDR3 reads CASSLRGGGNYGYTF. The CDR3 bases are TGTGCCAGCAGCTTGCGGGGAGGTGGTAACTATGGCTACACCTTC.

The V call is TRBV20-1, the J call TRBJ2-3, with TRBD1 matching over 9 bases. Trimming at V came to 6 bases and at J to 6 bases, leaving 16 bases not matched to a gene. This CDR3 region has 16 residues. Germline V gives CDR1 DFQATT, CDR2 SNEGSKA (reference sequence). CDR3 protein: CSANASPGQGGDTQYF. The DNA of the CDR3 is TGCAGTGCAAACGCATCACCGGGACAGGGAGGGGATACGCAGTATTTT.

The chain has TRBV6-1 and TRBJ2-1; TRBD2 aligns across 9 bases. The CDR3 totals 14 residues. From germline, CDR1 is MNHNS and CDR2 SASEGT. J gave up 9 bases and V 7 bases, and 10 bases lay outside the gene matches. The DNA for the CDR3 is TGTGCCAGCAAGATTAGCGGGAGACGGAGTGAGCAGTTCTTC. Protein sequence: CASKISGRRSEQFF.

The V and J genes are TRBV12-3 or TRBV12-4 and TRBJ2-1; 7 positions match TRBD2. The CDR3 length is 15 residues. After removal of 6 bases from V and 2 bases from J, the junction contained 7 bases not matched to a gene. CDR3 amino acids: CASRLTGGPYNEQFF. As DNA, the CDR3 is TGTGCCAGCAGATTAACGGGGGGTCCCTACAATGAGCAGTTCTTC.

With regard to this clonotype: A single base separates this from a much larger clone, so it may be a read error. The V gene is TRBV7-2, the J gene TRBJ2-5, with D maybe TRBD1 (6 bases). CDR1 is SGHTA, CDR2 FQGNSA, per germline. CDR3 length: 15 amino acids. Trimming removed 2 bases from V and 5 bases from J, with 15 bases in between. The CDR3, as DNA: TGTGCCAGCAGCTTATCCCAGGGGCCACGGGAGACCCAGTACTTC. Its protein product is CASSLSQGPRETQYF. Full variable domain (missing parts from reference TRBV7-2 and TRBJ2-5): GAGVSQSPSNKVTEKGKDVELRCDPISGHTALYWYRQSLGQGLEFLIYFQGNSAPDKSGLPSDRFSAERTGGSVSTLTIQRTQQEDSAVYLCASSLSQGPRETQYFGPGTRLLVL.

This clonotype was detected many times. The chain's CDR3 is CASSPYPGSSTDTQYF. The CDR3 coding sequence is TGTGCCAGCAGTCCTTACCCAGGGTCTAGCACAGATACGCAGTATTTT. The V and J genes are TRBV28 and TRBJ2-3; D possibly corresponds to TRBD1 (5 bases). Between the trimmed V and J ends, which lost 5 bases and 0 bases, there was a span of 15 bases. Looked up from germline, CDR1 is MDHEN and CDR2 is SYDVKM. This CDR3 comprises 16 residues.